Below, 30 T cell receptor beta chains from the same sample are listed, as sequenced in a study of T cell responses to AZD1222 COVID-19 vaccine. Assay: immunoSEQ multiplex PCR; the TCRdb copy retains only in-frame clones and omits some. The sample lists 150,000 to 200,000 clones, about 90% occurring once. The source was peripheral blood, collected on day 0 of AZD1222 vaccination. Receptors originate from an adult in good health.

The chain is built from TRBV11-3 and TRBJ2-5; TRBD2 might be the D (6 bases). Germline V gene sequence: CDR1 SGHNT, CDR2 YENEEA. V dropped 5 bases and J dropped 9 bases, with 19 bases sitting between them. The CDR3 is made up of 14 amino acids. CDR3 protein: CASSHRDSQGAQYF. The CDR3 DNA sequence: TGTGCCAGCAGCCACCGGGACTCCCAAGGGGCCCAGTACTTC.

This chain joins TRBV5-5 and TRBJ2-7, with D uncertain. V lost 2 bases and J lost 3, with 12 bases in between. The CDR3 runs to 14 residues. The germline CDR1 and CDR2 sequences are SGHKS and YYEKEE (reference sequence). In DNA form, the CDR3 reads TGTGCCAGCAGCTTTGAGAAAAAGGGCTACGAGCAGTACTTC. The encoded protein is CASSFEKKGYEQYF.

The chain couples TRBV12-3 or TRBV12-4 to TRBJ2-7; D is possibly TRBD1 or TRBD2 (5 bases each). The V and J ends lost 6 bases and 2 bases respectively, with 8 bases between them. The CDR3 totals 12 residues. CDR3 DNA: TGTGCCAGCAGCTGGGACCCCTACGAGCAGTACTTC. It yields the protein CASSWDPYEQYF.

The chain couples TRBV4-1 to TRBJ2-5, with D tentatively TRBD1 or TRBD2 (5 bases each). The CDR3 covers 15 residues. Trimming pared 5 bases from V and 4 bases from J, leaving 17 bases between. Looked up from germline, CDR1 is MGHRA and CDR2 is YSYEKL. In nucleotides, the CDR3 is TGCGCCAGCAGCTGCCGGGACCCTGCCCCAGAGACCCAGTACTTC. Translated, it gives CASSCRDPAPETQYF.

The chain carries TRBV4-1 and TRBJ1-2; TRBD1 is a possible D gene (5 bases). The CDR3 contains 14 residues. Trimming shortened V by 3 bases and J by 5 bases, and 13 bases separated the two germline ends. Germline CDR1 reads MGHRA; CDR2 reads YSYEKL. The CDR3 nucleotides are TGCGCCAGCAGCCAGGGGCAGACTCTTTATGGCTACACCTTC. Protein product: CASSQGQTLYGYTF.

CDR3 in DNA: TGTGCCAGCAGCTCTCGGGACGGCTCTGGAAACACCATATATTTT. The encoded protein is CASSSRDGSGNTIYF. V gene TRBV3-1 (or the pseudogene TRBV3-2) combines with J gene TRBJ1-3, with D possibly TRBD1 on 5 matching bases. The V gene lost 5 bases and the J gene lost 0 bases, with 11 bases spanning the gap. Per germline, CDR1 LGHDT and CDR2 YNNKEL (reference sequence). CDR3 length: 15 residues.

The V call is TRBV15, the J call TRBJ2-7; weak D call: TRBD2 (5 bases). Per the germline V gene, CDR1 is LNHNV and CDR2 is YYDKDF (reference sequence). The CDR3 totals 17 residues. Between the trimmed V and J ends, which lost 1 base and 3 bases, there was a span of 19 bases. This CDR3 is CATSRGHPRTQNYEQYF. The DNA for the CDR3 is TGTGCCACCAGCAGAGGACACCCGAGGACTCAAAACTACGAGCAGTACTTC.

Only one count was recorded for this clone. V usage is TRBV19 and J usage is TRBJ2-2; TRBD1 aligns across 7 bases. CDR3 length: 15 amino acids. The J segment lost 8 bases and the V segment lost 3 bases, leaving 9 bases of the junction unmatched. Germline-derived CDR1 and CDR2 are LNHDA and SQIVND (reference sequence). CDR3 amino acids: CASSIGQDRGGELFF. Here the CDR3 DNA reads TGTGCCAGTAGTATCGGACAGGACCGAGGAGGGGAGCTGTTTTTT.

A single count supports this clone. The V gene is TRBV19, the J gene TRBJ1-2; 8 bases map to TRBD1. Trimming cost V 4 bases and J 4 bases; bases outside gene matches: 11. The CDR3 spans 16 residues. Looked up from germline, CDR1 is LNHDA and CDR2 is SQIVND (reference sequence). CDR3 bases: TGTGCCAGTAGTACCGGACAGGGACGTTTGAGCTATGGCTACACCTTC. Amino acids: CASSTGQGRLSYGYTF.

The chain recombines TRBV7-9 with TRBJ2-7, with TRBD1 as a possible D gene (6 bases). Per germline, CDR1 SEHNR and CDR2 FQNEAQ (reference sequence). This CDR3 has 13 residues. V was trimmed by 5 bases and J by 2 bases, leaving 10 bases between them. The CDR3 DNA reads as TGTGCCAGCAGCCGCACAGGGACCTACGAGCAGTACTTC. Translation: CASSRTGTYEQYF.

The V and J genes are TRBV9 and TRBJ2-1; 10 bases fit TRBD2. The CDR3 sequence is 15 residues long. Unmatched junction bases numbered 3, after V lost 0 bases and J lost 6 bases. In germline, CDR1 is SGDLS, CDR2 YYNGEE. The CDR3 reads CASSVAEREGNEQFF. The CDR3 DNA reads as TGTGCCAGCAGCGTAGCTGAGCGGGAGGGCAATGAGCAGTTCTTC.

Only a few counts were recorded for this clone. CDR3: CASSPGLGAPTAQPQHF. The CDR3 coding sequence is TGCGCCAGCAGCCCAGGTCTAGGGGCTCCGACAGCTCAGCCCCAGCATTTT. The chain couples TRBV5-1 to TRBJ1-5; perhaps TRBD1 as D (5 bases). Between the trimmed V and J ends, which lost 4 bases and 6 bases, there was a span of 23 bases. Germline CDR1 SGHRS, CDR2 YFSETQ. There are 17 residues in the CDR3.

The rearrangement uses TRBV30 and TRBJ1-1; D remains ambiguous. The CDR3 sequence is 14 residues long. Trimming cost V 2 bases and J 3 bases, with 13 bases left between them. Germline V gives CDR1 GTSNPN, CDR2 SVGIG (reference sequence). The CDR3 nucleotides read TGTGCCTGGAGTCGCCTCGATGGATACACTGAAGCTTTCTTT. The encoded protein is CAWSRLDGYTEAFF.

V and J are TRBV5-4 and TRBJ1-3; no firm D call. CDR1 SGHNT and CDR2 YYREEE come from the germline V gene (reference sequence). V lost 0 bases and J lost 0, with 7 bases in between. The CDR3 contains 15 residues. CDR3 coding DNA: TGTGCCAGCAGCTTGGATTGGGGCTCTGGAAACACCATATATTTT. Translated, it gives CASSLDWGSGNTIYF.

This clone was seen once. The chain joins TRBV5-4 to TRBJ1-1; a possible D gene is TRBD1 (6 bases). This CDR3 region has 15 residues. Trimming took off 0 bases at V and 1 base at J, with 10 bases between the two ends. The V gene's germline CDR1 is SGHNT and CDR2 YYREEE (reference sequence). CDR3 sequence reads: CASSLDTGANTEAFF. CDR3 in DNA: TGTGCCAGCAGCTTGGATACGGGGGCGAACACTGAAGCTTTCTTT.

V gene TRBV30 combines with J gene TRBJ2-3; D is unclear. The CDR3 runs 11 residues. CDR1 is GTSNPN and CDR2 is SVGIG in the germline V gene (reference sequence). The germline V and J ends were trimmed by 2 bases and 4 bases, with 4 bases remaining between them. The DNA for the CDR3 is TGTGCCTGGAGTTCCGCAGATACGCAGTATTTT. This encodes CAWSSADTQYF.

V is TRBV6-6 and J is TRBJ1-1, with TRBD1 matching over 10 bases. There are 14 residues in the CDR3. J was trimmed by 9 bases and V by 6 bases; bases with no gene match: 10. Germline assignment: CDR1 MNHNY and CDR2 SVGAGI (reference sequence). The CDR3 is CASRTGQGGIKAFF. DNA of the CDR3: TGTGCCAGCAGAACCGGACAGGGGGGTATCAAAGCTTTCTTT.

This chain's CDR3 is CASSKEGAIGGEQYF. The CDR3 DNA reads TGTGCCAGCAGCAAAGAAGGGGCCATAGGGGGCGAGCAGTACTTC. V usage is TRBV21-1 and J usage is TRBJ2-7; the DNA was not used to check the table's D call, TRBD1. TRBV21-1 is noted as a pseudogene. The CDR3 is 15 amino acids.

The CDR3 loop reads CASSLGAGGVREQFF. In DNA form, the CDR3 reads TGTGCCAGCAGCTTAGGGGCGGGAGGAGTACGTGAGCAGTTCTTC. J is TRBJ2-1 and V is TRBV7-2, with 8 bases matching TRBD2. This CDR3 spans 15 amino acids. CDR1 and CDR2 from the germline V gene are SGHTA and FQGNSA. V lost 1 base, J lost 9 bases, and 8 bases stayed unmatched.

The rearrangement joins TRBV15 to TRBJ1-2; D ambiguous. V lost 0 bases and J lost 6, with 11 bases in between. Germline V CDR1 and CDR2: LNHNV, YYDKDF (reference sequence). The CDR3 runs to 14 residues. The CDR3 DNA is TGTGCCACCAGCAGAGATGGGGAATATGATGGCTACACCTTC. The encoded protein is CATSRDGEYDGYTF.

V gene TRBV27 combines with J gene TRBJ2-1, with TRBD2 identical over 14 bases. This CDR3 has 15 amino acids. V was pared by 6 bases and J by 7 bases, with 5 bases of the junction left unmatched. Germline CDR1 is MNHEY and CDR2 is SMNVEV (reference sequence). The CDR3 DNA sequence: TGTGCCAGCAGAGCGGGACTAGCGGGAGTGAATGAGCAGTTCTTC. Its translation: CASRAGLAGVNEQFF.

The chain links TRBV5-6 to TRBJ1-1, with TRBD1 matching over 7 bases. J gave up 1 base and V 2 bases, and 11 bases lay outside the gene matches. The CDR3 sequence is 17 residues long. Germline loops: CDR1 SGHDT, CDR2 YYEEEE. The CDR3 nucleotides read TGTGCCAGCAGCTTCCGACAGGGTTGGTCCTCGAACACTGAAGCTTTCTTT. Protein: CASSFRQGWSSNTEAFF.

The genes are TRBV5-5 and TRBJ1-1; 7 positions agree with TRBD1. Unmatched junction bases numbered 6, after V lost 4 bases and J lost 0 bases. Germline CDR1 is SGHKS and CDR2 is YYEKEE (reference sequence). This CDR3 region has 15 residues. DNA for the CDR3: TGTGCCAGCAGCACAAGACAGGGTTTGAACACTGAAGCTTTCTTT. Translated: CASSTRQGLNTEAFF.

V is TRBV7-2 and J is TRBJ1-6; TRBD1 agrees at 7 bases. Trimming took 3 bases from V and 9 from J; bases not matched to a gene: 5. The V gene's germline CDR1 is SGHTA and CDR2 FQGNSA. This CDR3 is built from 14 residues. CDR3 DNA: TGTGCCAGCAGCTTTGAGGGGGCGCCTTCACCCCTCCACTTT. Its translation is CASSFEGAPSPLHF.

The chain has TRBV15 and TRBJ2-7; D might be TRBD1 or TRBD2, each matching 5 bases. The CDR3 has 14 residues. Trimming stripped 4 bases from V and 6 bases from J, with 16 bases between. Looked up from germline, CDR1 is LNHNV and CDR2 is YYDKDF (reference sequence). DNA for the CDR3: TGTGCCACCAGCACGGGGAGCAGGGTCGGCGAGCAGTACTTC. Its translation: CATSTGSRVGEQYF.

Turning to this clone: At one end, the junction sequence differs from germline, possibly due to a read error. This chain links TRBV18 with TRBJ2-1; 7 bases agree with TRBD1. Germline V gene sequence: CDR1 KGHSH, CDR2 LQKENI. CDR3 size: 15 residues. The CDR3 is CASSPKGTAYDEQFF. For the CDR3, the DNA is TGTGCCAGCTCACCAAAAGGGACAGCCTACGATGAGCAGTTCTTC.

The genes are TRBV5-4 and TRBJ2-6; TRBD1 might be the D (6 bases). V was trimmed by 0 bases and J by 4 bases, leaving 17 bases between them. The CDR3 totals 18 residues. Germline lookup yields CDR1 SGHNT and CDR2 YYREEE (reference sequence). The CDR3 is CASSLGNSGTWGANVLTF. As DNA, the CDR3 is TGTGCCAGCAGCTTGGGCAATTCAGGGACATGGGGGGCCAACGTCCTGACTTTC.

The V and J genes are TRBV30 and TRBJ1-5; D call uncertain. Germline CDR1 reads GTSNPN; CDR2 reads SVGIG (reference sequence). This CDR3 spans 17 amino acids. V lost 0 bases to trimming and J lost 1 base, with 16 bases between them. CDR3 in DNA: TGTGCCTGGAGTGTAGCCCAATCCGACGGAAGCAATCAGCCCCAGCATTTT. This translates into CAWSVAQSDGSNQPQHF.

CDR3 sequence: CATSATGGAGTDTQYF. CDR3 DNA: TGTGCCACCAGTGCCACCGGGGGGGCCGGCACAGATACGCAGTATTTT. The chain couples TRBV24-1 to TRBJ2-3; TRBD2 matches at 8 bases. The CDR3 consists of 16 residues. The ends lost 5 bases at V and 1 base at J; junction bases unmatched: 7. Germline V gene lookup returns CDR1 KGHDR and CDR2 SFDVKD.

This clone has just one count. This rearrangement joins TRBV3-1 (or the pseudogene TRBV3-2) to TRBJ1-5; no clear D. Germline V gene data show CDR1 as LGHDT and CDR2 as YNNKEL (reference sequence). This CDR3 comprises 14 residues. Deletions cut 1 base from V and 0 bases from J, with 4 bases between. This chain's CDR3 is CASSQVASNQPQHF. The DNA for the CDR3 is TGTGCCAGCAGCCAAGTGGCTAGCAATCAGCCCCAGCATTTT.